The following is a T cell receptor beta chain sequence with its context. Antigen: not known. These data come from a study of blood T cells in healthy people across ages. Overall study results and limits: It was found that TCR beta diversity correlated strongly with the percentage of naive T cells. It was the long-lived donors that had more naive CD4+ cells and higher diversity than aged donors.

The sample, approximately 11 milliliters of peripheral blood, was drawn from each donor. The second PCR ran about 6 to 12 cycles with a sample-barcoded 5' primer and J-beta primers. TCRdb reprocessed the 5' RACE reads with MiXCR, giving one entry per CDR3 protein. The sample carries 1,500,000 or so distinct CDR3 sequences, approximately 60% recorded once. CDR1 is SEHNR, CDR2 FQNEAQ, per germline (reference sequence). The length of the CDR3 is 15 residues. V lost 5 bases, J lost 3 bases, and 8 bases stayed unmatched. The clonotype originates from a man aged 18 to 29 in good health. The sample taken for sequencing was blood. The V call is TRBV7-9, the J call TRBJ2-3; 7 nucleotides agree with TRBD1. The CDR3 nucleotides are TGTGCCAGCAGCGACCCGGACAGGAGGACAGATACGCAGTATTTT. Protein: CASSDPDRRTDTQYF.